This entry lists 3 T cell receptor beta chains sequenced from one sample in a study of T cell responses to AZD1222 COVID-19 vaccine. Repertoires were generated with immunoSEQ multiplex PCR, while TCRdb's copy carries only in-frame clones and drops some. The sample consists of 95,000 to 100,000 clones, around 87% of them appearing once. The sequences come from peripheral blood, collected 28 days after the second AZD1222 dose. The receptors were sampled from an adult who received the AZD1222 COVID-19 vaccine.

J is TRBJ2-2 and V is TRBV10-1; D gene unclear. Trimming removed 5 bases from V and 4 bases from J, with 5 bases in between. CDR1 is WNHNN, CDR2 SYGVQD, per germline (reference sequence). The CDR3 length is 12 residues. This chain's CDR3 is CASSLGTGELFF. The CDR3 nucleotides are TGCGCCAGCAGTCTGGGCACCGGGGAGCTGTTTTTT.

This clone was recorded only once. The CDR3 sequence is CASSEPGEVVDTQYF. The DNA of the CDR3 is TGCGCCAGCAGTGAGCCGGGGGAGGTAGTAGATACGCAGTATTTT. The rearrangement uses TRBV10-2 and TRBJ2-3, with D possibly being TRBD2 (6 bases). V lost 2 bases and J 5 bases, leaving 14 bases between the germline ends. The CDR3 has 15 residues. Germline CDR1 reads WSHSY; CDR2 reads SAAADI.

The J gene is TRBJ2-7, the V gene TRBV9; 8 bases map to TRBD1. The CDR3 covers 13 residues. Germline V lookup: CDR1 SGDLS, CDR2 YYNGEE. The V gene end was trimmed by 3 bases and the J gene end by 6 bases; junction bases not matched to a gene: 5. The CDR3 region is CASSAYGQGEQYF. The CDR3 DNA reads TGTGCCAGCAGCGCCTACGGACAGGGCGAGCAGTACTTC.